Listed below are T cell receptor beta chains from one sample, sequenced in a study of blood T cell repertoires in COVID-19. TCRdb's table, derived via immunoSEQ multiplex PCR, lists solely in-frame clones and lacks some. The table records roughly 46,000 clones, about 87% of them present only once. The sequenced material came from peripheral blood. All receptors come from a human donor in a cohort sampled during active COVID-19. The CDR3 runs from the conserved cysteine through the conserved F or W. Fields, in order: D gene, V gene, J gene, clone size, CDR3 DNA, CDR3 protein. A D gene is named only where the DNA matches it firmly. Clone sizes are given selectively: once, few, many, or a class where the clone is expanded.

D: TRBD2; V: TRBV6-4; J: TRBJ2-3; size: NA; DNA: TGTGCCAGCAGTCCCGCGGGGGATGCGACAGATACGCAGTATTTT; CDR3: CASSPAGDATDTQYF
D: TRBD2; V: TRBV25-1; J: TRBJ2-3; size: NA; DNA: TGTGCCAGCAGCCGCGGGGGGACAGATACGCAGTATTTT; CDR3: CASSRGGTDTQYF
D: TRBD1; V: TRBV10-1; J: TRBJ2-7; size: NA; DNA: TGCGCCAGCAGTGAGGGGACAGGGGGCAGCGGCTACGAGCAGTACTTC; CDR3: CASSEGTGGSGYEQYF
D: TRBD1; V: TRBV18; J: TRBJ1-1; size: NA; DNA: TGTGCCAGCTCACCAACAGGGGAAAGGACTGAAGCTTTCTTT; CDR3: CASSPTGERTEAFF
D: NA; V: TRBV24-1; J: TRBJ2-1; size: once; DNA: TGTGCCACCAGTGACGCCGGGCGGGGCGGTGAGCAGTTCTTC; CDR3: CATSDAGRGGEQFF
D: TRBD1; V: TRBV9; J: TRBJ2-1; size: NA; DNA: TGTGCCAGCAGCGTACGGACAGGGGCCGGCAATGAGCAGTTCTTC; CDR3: CASSVRTGAGNEQFF
D: TRBD1; V: TRBV27; J: TRBJ1-1; size: NA; DNA: TGTGCCAGCAGTCCCCGTAAGGGGTCAAGTCTCCAGCCCAGGGGGGCTGAAGCTTTCTTT; CDR3: CASSPRKGSSLQPRGAEAFF
D: NA; V: TRBV4-3; J: TRBJ1-1; size: NA; DNA: TGCGCCAGCAGCCAAGATCCTAGAGCGCGCACTGAAGCTTTCTTT; CDR3: CASSQDPRARTEAFF
D: NA; V: TRBV28; J: TRBJ2-7; size: few; DNA: TGTGCCAGCAGCCTTAGACAGTCGCAGCAGTACTTC; CDR3: CASSLRQSQQYF
D: TRBD2; V: TRBV9; J: TRBJ2-7; size: few; DNA: TGTGCCAGCAGCGTTGGGACTAGCGGCTCCTACGAGCAGTACTTC; CDR3: CASSVGTSGSYEQYF